This TCR beta chain was captured in a study of PD-1 blockade in classical Hodgkin lymphoma. Looking at the study overall: The nivolumab dose that patients received was 3 mg/kg, given intravenously every 2 weeks.

CDR1 and CDR2 from the germline V gene are MNHEY and SMNVEV (reference sequence). V lost 5 bases to trimming and J lost 2 bases; unmatched junction nucleotides: 3. The CDR3 length is 15 residues. Every patient experienced relapse after autologous stem cell transplantation, and brentuximab vedotin exposure varied. CD4+ T cells were purified from thawed PBMCs by magnetic negative selection. Complete response, partial response or progressive disease constituted the best response categories observed. As regards this clone: Its specificity is not known.

Produced via immunoSEQ multiplex PCR; TCRdb's table is partial and in-frame only. The profile shows 10,000 to 15,000 clones, 90% of them singletons. Points from the study as a whole: Factors driving the repertoire differences, possibly disease activity or prior therapy, remain undefined.

This sample comprised CD4+ T cells from blood, obtained at baseline. This clonotype was sampled from a human donor with classical Hodgkin lymphoma. This sequence joins TRBV27 and TRBJ2-7; TRBD2 matches 13 bases. CDR3 bases: TGTGCCAGCAGTCCCGGGACTAGCGGGGCCTACGAGCAGTACTTC. It translates to CASSPGTSGAYEQYF.